Below, 9 T cell receptor beta chains from the same sample are listed, as sequenced in a study of CD8+ T cells in alopecia areata. Following RNA extraction, reverse transcription yielded cDNA that acted as the sequencing template. Sequenced by immunoSEQ multiplex PCR; TCRdb stores in-frame clones only, minus some. The profile shows roughly 120,000 clones, 55% to 70% of them singletons. Sequences were obtained from CD4+ T cells sorted from blood. These receptors all stem from a human donor in good health.

This clone was counted only a few times. The genes are TRBV29-1 and TRBJ1-1, with D possibly TRBD1 on 6 matching bases. Deletions cut 6 bases from V and 6 bases from J, with 11 bases between. The CDR3 loop spans 11 amino acids. CDR1 is SQVTM, CDR2 ANQGSEA, per germline. The CDR3 coding sequence is TGCAGCGTGGCCAGGGGATCTGAAGCTTTCTTT. Amino acids: CSVARGSEAFF. Looking up the rest from reference TRBV29-1 and TRBJ1-1 gives the full variable domain: SAVISQKPSRDICQRGTSLTIQCQVDSQVTMMFWYRQQPGQSLTLIATANQGSEATYESGFVIDKFPISRPNLTFSTLTVSNMSPEDSSIYLCSVARGSEAFFGQGTRLTVV.

The chain combines TRBV13 with TRBJ1-5; TRBD1 aligns across 8 bases. Germline CDR1 reads PRHDT; CDR2 reads FYEKMQ (reference sequence). Germline trimming cut 8 bases from V and 6 bases from J; bases unmatched to any gene: 9. This CDR3 is built from 14 residues. The DNA of the CDR3 is TGTGCCAGCCTCCGGACAGGGAGCGGTCAGCCCCAGCATTTT. Translation gives CASLRTGSGQPQHF.

The rearrangement links TRBV29-1 to TRBJ2-5; 9 bases align to TRBD2. V lost 1 base, J lost 4 bases, and 7 bases stayed unmatched. Germline CDR1 reads SQVTM; CDR2 reads ANQGSEA. The CDR3 spans 15 residues. The chain's CDR3 is CSVEGAAGGIETQYF. The CDR3 DNA sequence: TGCAGCGTTGAAGGCGCTGCGGGGGGGATAGAGACCCAGTACTTC.

The chain carries TRBV9 and TRBJ2-5, with 7 bases that match TRBD1. V lost 5 bases, J lost 5 bases, and 6 bases stayed unmatched. This CDR3 spans 13 amino acids. Germline assignment: CDR1 SGDLS and CDR2 YYNGEE. CDR3 nucleotides: TGTGCCAGCAGTCGGGACAGCGGCGAGACCCAGTACTTC. Amino acid sequence: CASSRDSGETQYF.

The V and J genes are TRBV29-1 and TRBJ1-5; 8 bases match TRBD1. This CDR3 spans 13 amino acids. After removal of 6 bases from V and 3 bases from J, the junction contained 4 bases not matched to a gene. Germline CDR1 SQVTM, CDR2 ANQGSEA. The CDR3 DNA sequence: TGCAGCGTAGCGGACAGGGTCAATCAGCCCCAGCATTTT. Encoded protein: CSVADRVNQPQHF.

The chain carries TRBV2 and TRBJ2-3; D remains ambiguous. The CDR3 has 15 residues. Germline loops: CDR1 SNHLY, CDR2 FYNNEI. V lost 7 bases and J 1 base, leaving 15 bases between the germline ends. CDR3 sequence reads: CASNRGVGGTDTQYF. The CDR3, as DNA: TGTGCCAGCAACCGAGGAGTTGGAGGCACAGATACGCAGTATTTT.

This chain links TRBV29-1 with TRBJ2-2, with unresolved D. V dropped 6 bases and J dropped 6 bases, with 17 bases sitting between them. The CDR3 covers 14 residues. The germline gives CDR1 SQVTM, CDR2 ANQGSEA. In nucleotides, the CDR3 is TGCAGCGTCCGGTCCGAAGGAAGAGCCGGGGAGCTGTTTTTT. This encodes CSVRSEGRAGELFF.

This sequence joins TRBV9 and TRBJ2-1; D is ambiguous. CDR1 and CDR2 from the germline V gene are SGDLS and YYNGEE. The V gene lost 0 bases and the J gene lost 4 bases, with 14 bases spanning the gap. This CDR3 contains 16 residues. CDR3 bases: TGTGCCAGCAGCGTAGCCGGGTCAGGTATTTACAATGAGCAGTTCTTC. Protein: CASSVAGSGIYNEQFF.

The chain has TRBV5-6 and TRBJ2-4, with 7 bases lining up with TRBD1. The V segment lost 5 bases and the J segment 1 base; nucleotides outside the gene matches: 6. Germline-derived CDR1 and CDR2 are SGHDT and YYEEEE. There are 15 residues in the CDR3. CDR3 sequence: CASSEQGLAKNIQYF. The CDR3 nucleotides are TGTGCCAGCAGTGAACAGGGGCTCGCCAAAAACATTCAGTACTTC.